What follows are 21 T cell receptor beta chains derived from one specimen sequenced in a study of blood T cell repertoires in COVID-19. Sequenced by immunoSEQ multiplex PCR; TCRdb stores in-frame clones only, minus some. The table lists about 430,000 clones, 80% to 90% of them singletons. Sequences were obtained from PBMCs or T cells enriched from blood (not recorded which). All receptors come from a man aged 25-40 years who had recovered from COVID-19.

V and J are TRBV5-1 and TRBJ2-2; a weak D match, TRBD2 (6 bases). This CDR3 contains 12 residues. V lost 4 bases and J lost 6, with 7 bases in between. Germline V gene data show CDR1 as SGHRS and CDR2 as YFSETQ. The DNA for the CDR3 is TGCGCCAGCAGCCCTAGCGCCGGGGAGCTGTTTTTT. Translation: CASSPSAGELFF.

This chain connects TRBV7-9 to TRBJ1-5; weak D call: TRBD1 (6 bases). The CDR3 runs to 15 residues. CDR1 SEHNR and CDR2 FQNEAQ come from the germline V gene (reference sequence). The V and J ends lost 3 bases and 3 bases respectively, with 12 bases between them. The CDR3 DNA reads as TGTGCCAGCAGCTTGGGGGGGGCCTTCAATCAGCCCCAGCATTTT. This gives the protein CASSLGGAFNQPQHF. Filled out from reference TRBV7-9 and TRBJ1-5, the complete variable domain reads DTGVSQNPRHKITKRGQNVTFRCDPISEHNRLYWYRQTLGQGPEFLTYFQNEAQLEKSRLLSDRFSAERPKGSFSTLEIQRTEQGDSAMYLCASSLGGAFNQPQHFGDGTRLSIL.

This chain uses TRBV29-1 with TRBJ2-3; 10 bases fit TRBD2. Looked up from germline, CDR1 is SQVTM and CDR2 is ANQGSEA. The CDR3 has 14 residues. V lost 5 bases, J lost 1 base, and 3 bases stayed unmatched. CDR3 coding DNA: TGCAGCGTTAGGACTAGCGGACGCACAGATACGCAGTATTTT. It yields the protein CSVRTSGRTDTQYF.

The chain has TRBV4-1 and TRBJ2-4; tentatively, D is TRBD2 (6 bases). The V gene's germline CDR1 is MGHRA and CDR2 YSYEKL. Deletions cut 0 bases from V and 4 bases from J, with 19 bases between. There are 18 residues in the CDR3. In DNA, the CDR3 is TGCGCCAGCAGCCAAGATGGGACTTCTGGGGACTTTAAAAACATTCAGTACTTC. This translates into CASSQDGTSGDFKNIQYF.

The J gene is TRBJ2-1, the V gene TRBV28, with 10 bases fitting TRBD1. Germline CDR1 is MDHEN and CDR2 is SYDVKM. There are 16 residues in the CDR3. V dropped 6 bases and J dropped 5; count of bases not matched to a gene: 10. Written as DNA, the CDR3 is TGTGCCAGCAGAACGAAAGGGACAGGGGTCCACAATGAGCAGTTCTTC. Amino acids: CASRTKGTGVHNEQFF.

The chain is built from TRBV18 and TRBJ2-2; TRBD2 aligns across 7 bases. Germline assignment: CDR1 KGHSH and CDR2 LQKENI. V dropped 6 bases and J dropped 2; count of bases not matched to a gene: 9. There are 16 residues in the CDR3. This CDR3 reads CASSRGTTPNTGELFF. DNA for the CDR3: TGTGCCAGCTCCCGGGGGACTACCCCAAACACCGGGGAGCTGTTTTTT.

The gene calls are TRBV21-1 and TRBJ2-2; no check of the table's D call, TRBD2, against the DNA was made. TRBV21-1 corresponds to a pseudogene. CDR3 length equals 19 residues. The DNA for the CDR3 is TGTGCCAGCAGCCCTGAGTCGGGACTAGCGGGAGCGGCCACCGGGGAGCTGTTTTTT. Translating gives CASSPESGLAGAATGELFF.

The chain links TRBV19 to TRBJ2-3, with 12 bases lining up with TRBD2. The CDR3 is 14 residues long. V was pared by 10 bases and J by 5 bases, with 7 bases of the junction left unmatched. Germline CDR1 and CDR2: LNHDA and SQIVND (reference sequence). CDR3 DNA sequence: TGTGCCACCAGACTAGCGGGAGACAGAGATACGCAGTATTTT. Translated, it gives CATRLAGDRDTQYF.

This rearrangement joins TRBV28 to TRBJ2-4, with 13 bases aligning to TRBD2. V lost 6 bases and J lost 0; bases outside the gene matches: 5. Germline V gives CDR1 MDHEN, CDR2 SYDVKM. The CDR3 sequence is 17 residues long. The CDR3 protein is CASSGLAGALAKNIQYF. The DNA for the CDR3 is TGTGCCAGCAGCGGACTAGCGGGAGCTTTAGCCAAAAACATTCAGTACTTC.

The genes are TRBV7-9 and TRBJ2-5, with 7 bases matching TRBD2. The germline V gene has CDR1 SEHNR and CDR2 FQNEAQ (reference sequence). This CDR3 has 13 residues. The V segment lost 3 bases and the J segment 5 bases; nucleotides outside the gene matches: 3. For the CDR3, the DNA is TGTGCCAGCAGCTTTAAGGGAGGGGAGACCCAGTACTTC. Protein sequence: CASSFKGGETQYF. Variable domain in full (rest from reference TRBV7-9 and TRBJ2-5): DTGVSQNPRHKITKRGQNVTFRCDPISEHNRLYWYRQTLGQGPEFLTYFQNEAQLEKSRLLSDRFSAERPKGSFSTLEIQRTEQGDSAMYLCASSFKGGETQYFGPGTRLLVL.

The gene calls are TRBV7-9 and TRBJ1-6; D gene ambiguous. Germline assignment: CDR1 SEHNR and CDR2 FQNEAQ (reference sequence). V lost 5 bases to trimming and J lost 0 bases, with 8 bases between them. The CDR3 extends over 15 amino acids. The CDR3 sequence: CASSPYSSYNSPLHF. The CDR3 DNA sequence: TGTGCCAGCAGCCCATATAGCTCCTATAATTCACCCCTCCACTTT.

The V gene is TRBV7-6, the J gene TRBJ2-1; 7 positions match TRBD1. V lost 1 base and J lost 1; bases outside the gene matches: 10. Looked up from germline, CDR1 is SGHVS and CDR2 is FNYEAQ. The CDR3 extends over 18 amino acids. In nucleotides, the CDR3 is TGTGCCAGCAGCTTAGTTCGGACAGGTCAAGGATCCTACAATGAGCAGTTCTTC. This encodes CASSLVRTGQGSYNEQFF.

V is TRBV6-5 and J is TRBJ1-1, with 7 positions matching TRBD1. The V gene's germline CDR1 is MNHEY and CDR2 SVGAGI. The CDR3 has 13 residues. Trimming removed 7 bases from V and 5 bases from J; junction bases left unmatched: 7. The CDR3 DNA sequence: TGTGCCAGCAAGATAACAGGGGAAACTGAAGCTTTCTTT. This translates into CASKITGETEAFF.

The chain is built from TRBV7-9 and TRBJ2-7, with D maybe TRBD1 (6 bases). Germline loops: CDR1 SEHNR, CDR2 FQNEAQ (reference sequence). The CDR3 totals 15 residues. Trimming pared 2 bases from V and 0 bases from J, leaving 11 bases between. CDR3 nucleotides: TGTGCCAGCAGCTTAATAAAGGGGGACTCCTACGAGCAGTACTTC. This codes for CASSLIKGDSYEQYF.

This clone has only a few counts. The CDR3 is CASGSPPKNRGTTGELFF. Here the CDR3 DNA reads TGTGCTAGTGGTTCACCCCCCAAAAACAGGGGAACCACCGGGGAGCTGTTTTTT. This sequence joins TRBV12-5 and TRBJ2-2, with 7 bases aligning to TRBD1. The CDR3 is made up of 18 amino acids. Germline-derived CDR1 and CDR2 are LGHNT and FRNRAP. V shed 4 bases, J shed 4 bases, and the junction held 15 bases outside the gene matches.

V gene TRBV3-1 (or the pseudogene TRBV3-2) combines with J gene TRBJ1-5; possibly TRBD1 for D (5 bases). The CDR3 contains 14 residues. Trimming removed 5 bases from V and 6 bases from J, with 14 bases in between. Germline V gives CDR1 LGHDT, CDR2 YNNKEL (reference sequence). CDR3 DNA sequence: TGTGCCAGCAGCTCTTATCAGGGAATTCAGCCCCAGCATTTT. As protein: CASSSYQGIQPQHF.

The chain is built from TRBV5-8 and TRBJ2-5; D may be TRBD2 (8 bases). CDR3 length equals 17 residues. CDR1 is SGHTS and CDR2 is YDEGEE in the germline V gene. Trimming took 5 bases from V and 4 from J, leaving 24 bases between them. As DNA, the CDR3 is TGTGCCAGCAGACAATATGGGACTAGAGGGGGCGGAGAGACCCAGTACTTC. This codes for CASRQYGTRGGGETQYF.

The chain is built from TRBV19 and TRBJ2-5; D not resolved. V was trimmed by 5 bases and J by 1 base, leaving 11 bases between them. Germline loops: CDR1 LNHDA, CDR2 SQIVND (reference sequence). The CDR3 has 14 amino acids. Here the CDR3 reads CASSPSDIQETQYF. The CDR3 DNA reads as TGTGCCAGTAGTCCCTCAGATATCCAAGAGACCCAGTACTTC.

The chain links TRBV5-1 to TRBJ2-1; 10 bases agree with TRBD2. Germline lookup yields CDR1 SGHRS and CDR2 YFSETQ. This CDR3 is 15 amino acids long. After removal of 1 base from V and 9 bases from J, the junction contained 7 bases not matched to a gene. The CDR3: CASSLSGLALGEQFF. The CDR3, as DNA: TGCGCCAGCAGCTTGTCGGGACTAGCGTTGGGTGAGCAGTTCTTC.

V gene TRBV19 combines with J gene TRBJ2-1; tentative D call: TRBD2 (5 bases). The germline V gene encodes CDR1 LNHDA and CDR2 SQIVND (reference sequence). The CDR3 spans 13 residues. V lost 2 bases and J 9 bases, leaving 11 bases between the germline ends. CDR3: CASSIRESSEQFF. CDR3 nucleotides: TGTGCCAGTAGTATACGGGAAAGTAGTGAGCAGTTCTTC.

The V and J genes are TRBV28 and TRBJ1-4, with 7 bases identical to TRBD1. CDR1 and CDR2 (germline): MDHEN, SYDVKM. This CDR3 region has 16 residues. The J segment lost 4 bases and the V segment lost 6 bases, leaving 11 bases of the junction unmatched. In DNA form, the CDR3 reads TGTGCCAGCAGCACCTTACCGGGACAGCATAATGAAAAACTGTTTTTT. This gives the protein CASSTLPGQHNEKLFF.